This T cell receptor beta chain was obtained from a study of OX40 agonist ivuxolimab in advanced cancers. Study-wide background: Patients were infused with ivuxolimab every 2 weeks at 0.01 to 10 mg/kg. Partial responses were achieved by three patients, one with hepatocellular carcinoma and two with cutaneous melanoma. General observations from the study: Low normalized T-cell clonal expansion was also seen in some nonresponders.

Profiling relied on immunoSEQ multiplex PCR, and the TCRdb table lists in-frame clones only, not all of them. The repertoire has some 19,000 clones, roughly 72% of them found once; the top ten carry approximately 22%. The sample holds one count of this clone. Its antigen is currently unknown. Germline loops: CDR1 SGHRS, CDR2 YFSETQ. The germline V and J ends were trimmed by 7 bases and 4 bases, with 24 bases remaining between them. CDR3 length: 16 residues. The source was CD4+ or CD8+ T cells sorted from blood, collected in a trial of the OX40 agonist ivuxolimab. The sequence came from an adult with an advanced solid tumor such as melanoma, head and neck, liver or kidney cancer. This sequence joins TRBV5-1 and TRBJ2-7; TRBD1 might be the D (7 bases). CDR3 residues: CASGTGLEGARYEQYF. The CDR3 DNA sequence: TGCGCCAGCGGCACTGGATTGGAGGGGGCACGGTACGAGCAGTACTTC.